The TCR beta chain under discussion was sequenced for a study of early T cells in non-severe SARS-CoV-2 infection. Study overall: Alpha and beta chains were unpaired, from unsorted whole-blood bulk RNA.

The sample holds a few counts of this clonotype. The antigen is undetermined. The library protocol tagged individual cDNA molecules with unique molecular identifiers. MiXCR was run by TCRdb on the 5' RACE reads, yielding one entry per CDR3 protein. Here the sample spans 65,000 to 75,000 distinct CDR3 sequences, more than 9% being singletons. Findings and caveats of the study: Anti-spike CD8 responses were favored in VDJdb matching, and private and CD4 specificities were missed.

Germline V gives CDR1 SGHTA, CDR2 FQGNSA. This CDR3 region has 14 residues. Between the trimmed V and J ends, which lost 1 base and 1 base, there was a span of 7 bases. V and J are TRBV7-2 and TRBJ1-1; no clear D gene. This TCR came from an adult who was a healthcare worker with PCR-confirmed SARS-CoV-2 infection or an uninfected control (not recorded which). What was sequenced was whole blood. As DNA, the CDR3 is TGTGCCAGCAGCTTAGACAGTAGGAACACTGAAGCTTTCTTT. This encodes CASSLDSRNTEAFF.